This paragraph reports one T cell receptor beta chain. The sample is drawn from a study of blood T cell repertoires in COVID-19. Across the whole study: There were acute and convalescent COVID-19 samples, and they came from the United States, Italy and Spain. PBMCs, B-cell-depleted T cells, or T cells provided the cDNA or gDNA that made up the material.

Authors' data handling: Cell counts per sample came from amplifying reference gene primers. The assay was immunoSEQ multiplex PCR, and TCRdb's table has in-frame clones only and misses some. V, J and clone size are those of that table, while D and trimming were read from the DNA. The sample includes 250,000 or so clones, approximately 90% of them seen just once. Sequenced material: peripheral blood. The origin of this receptor is a man between 18 and 29 years old with active or convalescent COVID-19.

CDR3 sequence: CASSFLGLGGVGYTF. CDR3 nucleotide sequence: TGTGCCAGCAGTTTCCTAGGGCTAGGGGGCGTCGGCTACACCTTC. The genes are TRBV28 and TRBJ1-2; 7 bases match TRBD1. V dropped 3 bases and J dropped 8; count of bases not matched to a gene: 12. The CDR3 extends over 15 amino acids. CDR1 is MDHEN, CDR2 SYDVKM, per germline.